The rows below give T cell receptor beta chains drawn from one sample of a study of cytomegalovirus exposure and HLA in healthy donors. Data came from immunoSEQ multiplex PCR; TCRdb stores just in-frame clones and leaves some out. The sample shows under 100,000 clones, about 76% of them seen only once. Sequencing input: PBMCs. All receptors derive from a woman in her seventies in good health and CMV-seropositive. The CDR3 runs from the conserved cysteine through the conserved F or W. A D gene is named only where the DNA matches it firmly. Expanded clones get a size class; other rows say once, few or many, or leave the size out.

D: NA
size: NA
J: TRBJ1-1
length: 14
V: TRBV6-1
DNA: TGTGCCAGCAGTAACAAGGGGGTGGGCACTGAAGCTTTCTTT
CDR3: CASSNKGVGTEAFF

D: NA
size: once
J: TRBJ2-1
length: 17
V: TRBV18
DNA: TGTGCCAGCTCACCCGTCGGGGGTGGTAGACCCACCAATGAGCAGTTCTTC
CDR3: CASSPVGGGRPTNEQFF

D: NA
size: once
J: TRBJ2-3
length: 14
V: TRBV7-9
DNA: TGTGCCAGCGCCGCGAATCGGGGAACGGATACGCAGTATTTT
CDR3: CASAANRGTDTQYF

D: TRBD2
size: NA
J: TRBJ2-1
length: 16
V: TRBV5-4
DNA: TGTACCAGCAGCTTAGCGGGAGGGCCCTCCTACAATGAGCAGTTCTTC
CDR3: CTSSLAGGPSYNEQFF

D: NA
size: NA
J: TRBJ2-1
length: 13
V: TRBV2
DNA: TGTGCCAGCAGTGGCGACTCCATTGAAGGGCAGTTCTTC
CDR3: CASSGDSIEGQFF

D: TRBD1
size: NA
J: TRBJ2-6
length: 17
V: TRBV28
DNA: TGTGCCAGCAGTATCCGAACAGGGGCCCCTGGGGCCAACGTCCTGACTTTC
CDR3: CASSIRTGAPGANVLTF

D: NA
size: few
J: TRBJ1-1
length: 12
V: TRBV2
DNA: TGTGCCATCAACGGGGGTGGAACTGAAGCTTTCTTT
CDR3: CAINGGGTEAFF

D: NA
size: NA
J: TRBJ2-7
length: 14
V: TRBV6-1
DNA: TGTGCCAGCAGTAACAGGGATAGGGCCTACGAGCAGTACTTC
CDR3: CASSNRDRAYEQYF

D: TRBD2
size: NA
J: TRBJ2-1
length: 15
V: TRBV14
DNA: TGTGCCAGCAGCCAAGTATTACTAGCGGTAAATGAGCAGTTCTTC
CDR3: CASSQVLLAVNEQFF

D: NA
size: NA
J: TRBJ1-2
length: 16
V: TRBV6-1
DNA: TGTGCCAGCAGTGAACCTTTTACAGCGGTTAACTATGGCTACACCTTC
CDR3: CASSEPFTAVNYGYTF

D: TRBD2
size: NA
J: TRBJ2-1
length: 17
V: TRBV5-4
DNA: TGTGCCAGCAGCTTGCGACTAGCGGGAGGGCCTTTTTCTGAGCAGTTCTTC
CDR3: CASSLRLAGGPFSEQFF

D: NA
size: few
J: TRBJ1-2
length: 15
V: TRBV6-5
DNA: TGTGCCAGCAGCCTTTCGTCGGCAGTAGGAGGTGGCTACACCTTC
CDR3: CASSLSSAVGGGYTF

D: TRBD1
size: NA
J: TRBJ1-4
length: 16
V: TRBV5-4
DNA: TGTGCCAGCAGCACGCCAGGGGGCGGCCTTAATGAAAAACTGTTTTTT
CDR3: CASSTPGGGLNEKLFF

D: NA
size: NA
J: TRBJ2-1
length: 14
V: TRBV30
DNA: TGTGCCTGGAGTCGGGGGACCCCTCCGAATGAGCAGTTCTTC
CDR3: CAWSRGTPPNEQFF

D: TRBD2
size: NA
J: TRBJ2-5
length: 17
V: TRBV27
DNA: TGTGCCAGCAGTTTAGGTCAGGGACTAGCGGGGGGCGGGACCCAGTACTTC
CDR3: CASSLGQGLAGGGTQYF

D: NA
size: NA
J: TRBJ2-1
length: 16
V: TRBV7-7
DNA: TGTGCTAGCAGCTTTTCTAGCAGTAACTCCTACAATGAGCAGTTCTTC
CDR3: CASSFSSSNSYNEQFF

D: NA
size: few
J: TRBJ2-2
length: 14
V: TRBV9
DNA: TGTGCCAGCAGCGCCGGGACTTTCTTCGGGGAGCTGTTTTTT
CDR3: CASSAGTFFGELFF